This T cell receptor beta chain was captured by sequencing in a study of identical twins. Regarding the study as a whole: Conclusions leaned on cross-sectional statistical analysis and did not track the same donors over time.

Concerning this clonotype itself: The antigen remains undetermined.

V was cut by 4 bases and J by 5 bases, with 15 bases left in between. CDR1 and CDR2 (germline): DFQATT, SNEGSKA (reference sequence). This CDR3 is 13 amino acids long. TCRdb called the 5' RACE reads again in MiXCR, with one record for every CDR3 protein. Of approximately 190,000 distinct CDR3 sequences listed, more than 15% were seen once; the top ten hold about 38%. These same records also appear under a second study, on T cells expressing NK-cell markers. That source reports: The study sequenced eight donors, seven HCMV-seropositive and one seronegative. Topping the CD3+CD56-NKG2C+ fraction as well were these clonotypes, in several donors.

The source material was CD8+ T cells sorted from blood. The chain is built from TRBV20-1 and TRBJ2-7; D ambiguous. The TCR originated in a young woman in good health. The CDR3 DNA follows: TGCAGTGCTAAAGAAACACCCTGGAACGAGCAGTACTTC. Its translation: CSAKETPWNEQYF.